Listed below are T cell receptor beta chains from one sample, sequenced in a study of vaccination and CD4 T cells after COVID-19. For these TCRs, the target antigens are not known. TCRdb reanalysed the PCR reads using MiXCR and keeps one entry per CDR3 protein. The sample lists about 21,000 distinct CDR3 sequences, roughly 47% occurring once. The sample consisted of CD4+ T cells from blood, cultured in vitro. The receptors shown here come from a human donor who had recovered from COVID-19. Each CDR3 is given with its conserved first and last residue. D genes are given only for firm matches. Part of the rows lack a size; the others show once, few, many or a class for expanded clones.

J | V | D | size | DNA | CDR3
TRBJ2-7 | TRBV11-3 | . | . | TGTGCCAGCAGCTTCGACGGATACGAGCAGTACTTC | CASSFDGYEQYF
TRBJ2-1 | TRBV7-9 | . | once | TGTGCCAGCAGCCCAGGAGCTTTTGGGTCCTACAATGAGCAGTTCTTC | CASSPGAFGSYNEQFF
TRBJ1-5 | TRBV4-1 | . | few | TGCGCCAGCAGCCTGAGACACCTTAGCAATCAGCCCCAGCATTTT | CASSLRHLSNQPQHF
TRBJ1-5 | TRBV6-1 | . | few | TGTGCCAGCAGGCCCACAGGGAATCAGCCCCAGCATTTT | CASRPTGNQPQHF
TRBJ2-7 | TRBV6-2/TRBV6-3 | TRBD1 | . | TGTGCCAGCAGTAGCCGTGACAGGGGATCTAGCCGGTCGCCAACCTACGAGCAGTACTTC | CASSSRDRGSSRSPTYEQYF
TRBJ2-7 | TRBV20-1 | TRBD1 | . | TGCAGTGTCCAGGGGGTAGCCACCTACGAGCAGTACTTC | CSVQGVATYEQYF
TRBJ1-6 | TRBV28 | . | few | TGTGCCAGCAGTTCCCCCCCTCAGGATTCACCCCTCCACTTT | CASSSPPQDSPLHF
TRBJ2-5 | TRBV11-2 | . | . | TGTGCCAGCAGCCGAATCCGGGACGGGGAGACCCAGTACTTC | CASSRIRDGETQYF
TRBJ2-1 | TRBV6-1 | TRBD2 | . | TGTGCCAGCATTGGGCGTGGGGTCTCTAGCGGGAGGTACAATGAGCAGTTCTTC | CASIGRGVSSGRYNEQFF
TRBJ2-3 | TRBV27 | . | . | TGTGCCAGCACCCAATTAGGGGTAGGGGCAGATACGCAGTATTTT | CASTQLGVGADTQYF
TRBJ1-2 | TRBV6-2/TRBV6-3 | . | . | TGTGCCAGCAGTGGCGGTCGAGTCTATGGCTACACCTTC | CASSGGRVYGYTF
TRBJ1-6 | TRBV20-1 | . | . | TGCAGTGCTAGAGGCACGACCGCCGAACCCTATAATTCACCCCTCCACTTT | CSARGTTAEPYNSPLHF
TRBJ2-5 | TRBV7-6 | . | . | TGTGCCAGCAGCCACCTCCGGGGGACCCAGTACTTC | CASSHLRGTQYF
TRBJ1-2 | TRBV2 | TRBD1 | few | TGTGCCAGCAGTGCGAGGGGAGGACAGGGCGACTATGGCTACACCTTC | CASSARGGQGDYGYTF
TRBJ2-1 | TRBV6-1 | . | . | TGTGCCAGCAGTGGACAGCCTTTTGACAATGAGCAGTTCTTC | CASSGQPFDNEQFF
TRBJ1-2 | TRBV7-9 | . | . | TGTGCCAGCAGCTACGGGGAGAACTATGGCTACACCTTC | CASSYGENYGYTF
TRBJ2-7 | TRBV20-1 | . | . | TGCAGTGCTAGACTTCGACGACCCGGGGCCGACTACGAGCAGTACTTC | CSARLRRPGADYEQYF
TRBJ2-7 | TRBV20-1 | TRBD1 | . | TGCAGTGCTCCGGGACAGTGGGTCTCCTACGAGCAGTACTTC | CSAPGQWVSYEQYF
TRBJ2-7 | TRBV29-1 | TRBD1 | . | TGCAGCGTTGAAGAAGGTGGGAACAGGGGCGAGCAGTACTTC | CSVEEGGNRGEQYF
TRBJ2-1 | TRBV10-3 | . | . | TGTGCCATCAGTGAGTCCTGGCGGGCAAACGTCATTGAGCAGTTCTTC | CAISESWRANVIEQFF
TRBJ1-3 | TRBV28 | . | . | TGTGCCGGAGGGGACGGGAGCTCTGGAAACACCATATATTTT | CAGGDGSSGNTIYF
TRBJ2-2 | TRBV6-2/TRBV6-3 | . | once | TGTGCCAGCAGACGTCTGTGGTTAGGGGAGCTGTTTTTT | CASRRLWLGELFF
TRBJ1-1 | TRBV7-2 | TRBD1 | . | TGTGCCAGCAGCTTCAACCCGGGACAGGGGAGCCGTTATCGGACTGAAGCTTTCTTT | CASSFNPGQGSRYRTEAFF
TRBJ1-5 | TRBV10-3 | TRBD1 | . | TGTGCCATCAGTATGGGGGGACAGGGGAATAATCAGCCCCAGCATTTT | CAISMGGQGNNQPQHF
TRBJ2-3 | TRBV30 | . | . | TGTGCCGGCAATACAGGAACTAGCACAGATACGCAGTATTTT | CAGNTGTSTDTQYF
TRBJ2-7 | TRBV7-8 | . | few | TGTGCCAGCAGCTTCCAGTACGAGCAGTACTTC | CASSFQYEQYF
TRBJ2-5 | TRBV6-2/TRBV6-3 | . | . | TGTGCCAGCAGTTACCTAACACGGGAGGAGACCCAGTACTTC | CASSYLTREETQYF
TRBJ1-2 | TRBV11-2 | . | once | TGTGCCAGCAGCTTAACCGTGGGCGAAAACTATGGCTACACCTTC | CASSLTVGENYGYTF
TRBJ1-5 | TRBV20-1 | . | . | TGCAGTGCTAGAGGGGGGGGAAATCAGTCCCAGCATTTT | CSARGGGNQSQHF
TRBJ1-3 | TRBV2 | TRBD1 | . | TGTGCCAGCAGTGGGAGACAGGGGCTGTTCTCTGGAAACACCATATATTTT | CASSGRQGLFSGNTIYF
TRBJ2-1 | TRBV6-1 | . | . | TGTGCCAGCAGTAACAGGACAAACAGCAATGAGCAGTTCTTC | CASSNRTNSNEQFF
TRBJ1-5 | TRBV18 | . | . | TGTGCCAGCTCACCCACAGGGCGCAATCAGCCCCAGCATTTT | CASSPTGRNQPQHF
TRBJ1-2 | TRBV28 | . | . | TGTGCCAGCAGTTTGGGCAGCTATGGCTACACCTTC | CASSLGSYGYTF
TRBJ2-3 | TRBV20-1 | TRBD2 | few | TGCAGTGCCAGGCCGGGACTAGCGGCGGCAGATACGCAGTATTTT | CSARPGLAAADTQYF
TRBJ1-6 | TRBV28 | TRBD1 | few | TGTGCCAGCCGGGACAGTAATTCACCCCTCCACTTT | CASRDSNSPLHF
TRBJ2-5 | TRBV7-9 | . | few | TGTGCCAGCAGCCTCCTTCCCCCGACAGGATCCGAGACCCAGTACTTC | CASSLLPPTGSETQYF
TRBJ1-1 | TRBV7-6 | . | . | TGTGCCAGCAGCTTCAAGGGGGGGGCGCCCACTGAAGCTTTCTTT | CASSFKGGAPTEAFF
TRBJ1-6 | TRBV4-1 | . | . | TGCGCCAGCAGCCCTGGCCCCCGGAGGGGTCAAAATTCACCCCTCCACTTT | CASSPGPRRGQNSPLHF
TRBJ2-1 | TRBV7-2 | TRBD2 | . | TGTGCCAGCAGCTTAAGACTAGCGGGGGGCTACAATGAGCAGTTCTTC | CASSLRLAGGYNEQFF
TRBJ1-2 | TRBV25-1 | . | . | TGTGCCAGCAGTGATCCGGGCTGGTCGGATGGCTACACCTTC | CASSDPGWSDGYTF